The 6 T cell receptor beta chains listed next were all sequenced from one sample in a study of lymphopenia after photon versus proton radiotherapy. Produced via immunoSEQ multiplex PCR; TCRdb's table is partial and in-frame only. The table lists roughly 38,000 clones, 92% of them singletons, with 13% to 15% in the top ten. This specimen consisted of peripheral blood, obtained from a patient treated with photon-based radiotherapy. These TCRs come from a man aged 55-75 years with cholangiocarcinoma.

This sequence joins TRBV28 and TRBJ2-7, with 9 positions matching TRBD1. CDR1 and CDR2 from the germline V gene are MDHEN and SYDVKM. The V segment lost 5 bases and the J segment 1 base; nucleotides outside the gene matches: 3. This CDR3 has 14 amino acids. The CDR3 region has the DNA TGTGCCAGCAGTCAGACAGGGGGATCCTACGAGCAGTACTTC. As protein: CASSQTGGSYEQYF.

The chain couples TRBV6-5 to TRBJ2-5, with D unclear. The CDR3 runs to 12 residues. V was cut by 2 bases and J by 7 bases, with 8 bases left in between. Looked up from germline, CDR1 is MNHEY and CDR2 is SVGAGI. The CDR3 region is CASSYDTGTQYF. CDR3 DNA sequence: TGTGCCAGCAGTTACGACACTGGGACCCAGTACTTC.

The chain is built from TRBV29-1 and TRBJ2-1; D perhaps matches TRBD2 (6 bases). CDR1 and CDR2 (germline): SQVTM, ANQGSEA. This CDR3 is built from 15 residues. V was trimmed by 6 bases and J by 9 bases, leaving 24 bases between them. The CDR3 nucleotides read TGCAGCGTACCGATCGGGGGATCAATGAGGGGTGAGCAGTTCTTC. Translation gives CSVPIGGSMRGEQFF.

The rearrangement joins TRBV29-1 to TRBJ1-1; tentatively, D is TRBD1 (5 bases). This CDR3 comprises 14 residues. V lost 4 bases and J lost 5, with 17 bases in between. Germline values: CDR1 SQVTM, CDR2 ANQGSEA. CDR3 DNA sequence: TGCAGCGTTGCCGCGGGGCAGCGAGGGACTGAAGCTTTCTTT. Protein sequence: CSVAAGQRGTEAFF.

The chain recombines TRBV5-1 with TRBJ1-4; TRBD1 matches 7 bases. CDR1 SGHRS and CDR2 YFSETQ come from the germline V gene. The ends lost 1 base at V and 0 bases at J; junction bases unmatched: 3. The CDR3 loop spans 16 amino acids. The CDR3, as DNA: TGCGCCAGCAGCTTGACAGGGGTTGCAACTAATGAAAAACTGTTTTTT. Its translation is CASSLTGVATNEKLFF.

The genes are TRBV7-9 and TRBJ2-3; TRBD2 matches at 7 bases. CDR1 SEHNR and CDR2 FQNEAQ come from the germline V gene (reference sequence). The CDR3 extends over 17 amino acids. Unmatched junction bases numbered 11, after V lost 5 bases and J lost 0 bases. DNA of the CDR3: TGTGCCAGCAGCACCCCGGCGGGAGTGACTAGCACAGATACGCAGTATTTT. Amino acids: CASSTPAGVTSTDTQYF.